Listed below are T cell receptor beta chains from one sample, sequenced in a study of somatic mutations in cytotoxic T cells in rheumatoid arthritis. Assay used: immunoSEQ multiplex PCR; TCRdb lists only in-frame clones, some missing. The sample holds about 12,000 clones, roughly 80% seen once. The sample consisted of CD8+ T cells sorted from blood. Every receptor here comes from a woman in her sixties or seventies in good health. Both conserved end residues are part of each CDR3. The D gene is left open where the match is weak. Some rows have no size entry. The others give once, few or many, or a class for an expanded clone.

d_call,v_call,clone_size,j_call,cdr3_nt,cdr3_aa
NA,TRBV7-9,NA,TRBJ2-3,TGTGCCAGCAGCCCCCGACATACTAGCACAGATACGCAGTATTTT,CASSPRHTSTDTQYF
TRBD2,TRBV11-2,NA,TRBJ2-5,TGTGCCAGCAGATTTCAAAGCGGGAGCCAAGAGACCCAGTACTTC,CASRFQSGSQETQYF
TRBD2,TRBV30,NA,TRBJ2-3,TGTGCCTGGAGCCTTAGCGGGGGGGCCCTCGATACGCAGTATTTT,CAWSLSGGALDTQYF
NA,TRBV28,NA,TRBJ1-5,TGTGCCAGCAGTTCAGGAAGCAATCAGCCCCAGCATTTT,CASSSGSNQPQHF
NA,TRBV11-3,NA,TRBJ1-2,TGTGCCAGCAGAGGCGGTAACTATGGCTACACCTTC,CASRGGNYGYTF
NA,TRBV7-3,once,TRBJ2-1,TGTGCCAGCAGCCTAAATGTTGGGGGGTCCTACAATGAGCAGTTCTTC,CASSLNVGGSYNEQFF
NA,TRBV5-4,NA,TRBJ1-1,TGTGCCAGCAGCCCCGGGATGGGCACTGAAGCTTTCTTT,CASSPGMGTEAFF
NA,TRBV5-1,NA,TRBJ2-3,TGCGCCAGCAGCTTGTCGGGGGAGTTCACAGATACGCAGTATTTT,CASSLSGEFTDTQYF
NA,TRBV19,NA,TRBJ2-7,TGTGCCAGTAGTATATCTACCCTCTCGGCCTACGAGCAGTACTTC,CASSISTLSAYEQYF
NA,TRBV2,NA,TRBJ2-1,TGTGCCAGCACGATGACTGGATATTACAATGAGCAGTTCTTC,CASTMTGYYNEQFF
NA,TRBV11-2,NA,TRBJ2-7,TGTGCCAGCAGCTTAGACTCGGACAGATATTACGAGCAGTACTTC,CASSLDSDRYYEQYF
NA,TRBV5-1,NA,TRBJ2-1,TGCGCCAGCAGCTTGGGAGGCGGCTCCTACAATGAGCAGTTCTTC,CASSLGGGSYNEQFF
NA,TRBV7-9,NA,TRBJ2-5,TGTGCCAGCAGCGCGCGATACTCGACGGGAGAGACCCAGTACTTC,CASSARYSTGETQYF
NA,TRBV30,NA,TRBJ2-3,TGTGCCTGGAGTGTACTCGGGGATACGCAGTATTTT,CAWSVLGDTQYF
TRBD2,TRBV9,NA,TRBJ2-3,TGTGCCAGCAGCCCGGGACTAGCGGGGGTGGCAGATACGCAGTATTTT,CASSPGLAGVADTQYF
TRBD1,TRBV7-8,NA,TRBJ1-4,TGTGCCAGCAGCCCCGGACAGGGCCAAAAACTGTTTTTT,CASSPGQGQKLFF
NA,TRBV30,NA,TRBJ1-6,TGTGCCTGGAGGGGACTTAGCTATAATTCACCCCTCCACTTT,CAWRGLSYNSPLHF
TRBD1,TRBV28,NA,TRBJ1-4,TGTGCCAGCAGGATTAGACAGGGGTGGAATGAAAAACTGTTTTTT,CASRIRQGWNEKLFF
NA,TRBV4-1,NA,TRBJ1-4,TGCGCCAGCAGCCGGGAGGTACGGGGGGATGAAAAACTGTTTTTT,CASSREVRGDEKLFF
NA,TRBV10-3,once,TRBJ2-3,TGTGCCATCAGCGGGGATAGCACAGATACGCAGTATTTT,CAISGDSTDTQYF
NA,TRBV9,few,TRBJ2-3,TGTGCCAGCAGCGTAGAAGGGGGTGCGGCAGATACGCAGTATTTT,CASSVEGGAADTQYF
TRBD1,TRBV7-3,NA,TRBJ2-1,TGTGCCAGCAGCCAAGGGGGGACAGGGGTGAGCGGTGAGCAGTTCTTC,CASSQGGTGVSGEQFF
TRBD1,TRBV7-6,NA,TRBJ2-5,TGTGCCAGCAGCTTAGAACAGGGGGAGACCCAGTACTTC,CASSLEQGETQYF
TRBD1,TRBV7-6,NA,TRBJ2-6,TGTGCCAGCAGCAACCGGGACAGACCTTCTGGGGCCAACGTCCTGACTTTC,CASSNRDRPSGANVLTF
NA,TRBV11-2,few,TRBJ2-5,TGTGCCAGCAGCGACCAGGGTACCTTAACAAAAGAGACCCAGTACTTC,CASSDQGTLTKETQYF
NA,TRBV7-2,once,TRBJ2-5,TGTGCCAGCAGCTTATGGGGGCCGAGGGAGACCCAGTACTTC,CASSLWGPRETQYF
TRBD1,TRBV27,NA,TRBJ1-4,TGTGCCAGCGGTCCGACAGGGTTGAAGGGTGAAAAACTGTTTTTT,CASGPTGLKGEKLFF
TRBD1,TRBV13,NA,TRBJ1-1,TGTGCCAGCAGCTTCGGACAGGGGTACACTGAAGCTTTCTTT,CASSFGQGYTEAFF
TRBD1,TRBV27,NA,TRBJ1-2,TGTGCCAGCAGGCAAAGCGCAGGGGGTCAGGGCTACACCTTC,CASRQSAGGQGYTF
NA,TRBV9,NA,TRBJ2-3,TGTGCCAGCAGCGGACAGACTAGCACAGATACGCAGTATTTT,CASSGQTSTDTQYF
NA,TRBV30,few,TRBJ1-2,TGTGCCTGGAGTTTAGATAGCTATGGCTACACCTTC,CAWSLDSYGYTF
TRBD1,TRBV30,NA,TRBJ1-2,TGTGCCTGGAGAGATCTTCGGGACAGGGGGCCCTTTGGCTACACCTTC,CAWRDLRDRGPFGYTF
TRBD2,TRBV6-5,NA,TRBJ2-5,TGTGCCAGCAGTTACCTAGCGGGGGGGGAAGAGACCCAGTACTTC,CASSYLAGGEETQYF
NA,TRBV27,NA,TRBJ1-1,TGTGCCAGCAGTTTAGCGGGGGTGCCGAACACTGAAGCTTTCTTT,CASSLAGVPNTEAFF
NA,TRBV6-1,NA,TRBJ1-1,TGTGCCAGCGGCAATCCAGGGTACACTGAAGCTTTCTTT,CASGNPGYTEAFF
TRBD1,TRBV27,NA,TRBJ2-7,TGTGCCAGCAGTCTCCACGGATCCGACAGGGACTACGAGCAGTACTTC,CASSLHGSDRDYEQYF
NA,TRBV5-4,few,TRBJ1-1,TGTGCCAGCAGCCAAGTCCTGGCATCGAACACTGAAGCTTTCTTT,CASSQVLASNTEAFF
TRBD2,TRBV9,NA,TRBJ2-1,TGTGCCAGCAGCCCATCCCTAGGCGGGGGGGCCTACAATGAGCAGTTCTTC,CASSPSLGGGAYNEQFF
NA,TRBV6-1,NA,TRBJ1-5,TGTGCCAGCAGTGAATCCTTGACAGGTGGTGGGCAGCCCCAGCATTTT,CASSESLTGGGQPQHF
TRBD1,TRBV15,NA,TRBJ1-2,TGTGCCACCAGCAGAGATCAGGGGGAAACCTATGGCTACACCTTC,CATSRDQGETYGYTF
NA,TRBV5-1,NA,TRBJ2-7,TGCGCCAGCAGCTTCGGACCTGAAGGGGTGACCTACGAGCAGTACTTC,CASSFGPEGVTYEQYF
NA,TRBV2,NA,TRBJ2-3,TGTGCCGGTCTCGGTCGGGGGGCACCAGATACGCAGTATTTT,CAGLGRGAPDTQYF
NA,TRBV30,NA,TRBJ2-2,TGTGCCTGGAGTTACACGAACACCGGGGAGCTGTTTTTT,CAWSYTNTGELFF
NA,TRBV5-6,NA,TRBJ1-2,TGTGCCAGCAGCTTGGGGGCTGGCTACACCTTC,CASSLGAGYTF
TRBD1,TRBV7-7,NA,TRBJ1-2,TGTGCTAGCACGAACTCGGGACAGGGTTTCTATGGCTACACCTTC,CASTNSGQGFYGYTF